The 21 T cell receptor beta chains reported below all come from one sample, sequenced in a study of T cell responses to AZD1222 COVID-19 vaccine. Repertoires were generated with immunoSEQ multiplex PCR, while TCRdb's copy carries only in-frame clones and drops some. The table includes 120,000 or so clones, around 92% detected once. Sequenced material: peripheral blood, taken on day 0 of AZD1222 vaccination. All receptors derive from an adult in good health.

The CDR3 region is CASSSRTAGTGELFF. CDR3 nucleotide sequence: TGTGCCAGCAGCTCCAGGACCGCGGGCACCGGGGAGCTGTTTTTT. The V call is TRBV7-2, the J call TRBJ2-2, with D perhaps TRBD2 (5 bases). The length of the CDR3 is 15 residues. V was cut by 4 bases and J by 4 bases, with 13 bases left in between. Germline V lookup: CDR1 SGHTA, CDR2 FQGNSA.

The V gene is TRBV3-1 (or the pseudogene TRBV3-2), the J gene TRBJ1-2; 8 bases fit TRBD1. V trimming: 4 bases; J trimming: 8 bases; junction bases outside the gene matches: 9. Germline CDR1 and CDR2: LGHDT and YNNKEL (reference sequence). The CDR3 loop spans 14 amino acids. This CDR3 reads CASSRGQAQAGYTF. The CDR3 region has the DNA TGTGCCAGCAGCCGGGGACAGGCCCAGGCGGGCTACACCTTC.

V is TRBV3-1 (or the pseudogene TRBV3-2) and J is TRBJ2-2; maybe TRBD1 (6 bases). Trimming shortened V by 3 bases and J by 5 bases, and 16 bases separated the two germline ends. Looked up from germline, CDR1 is LGHDT and CDR2 is YNNKEL (reference sequence). CDR3 length: 16 residues. In DNA, the CDR3 is TGTGCCAGCAGCCATGTTCTGGGGGCCTCGACCGGGGAGCTGTTTTTT. This translates into CASSHVLGASTGELFF.

The chain is built from TRBV19 and TRBJ2-3; no clear D. There are 13 residues in the CDR3. V lost 3 bases, J lost 10 bases, and 14 bases lay in between. CDR1 LNHDA and CDR2 SQIVND come from the germline V gene (reference sequence). The CDR3 loop reads CASSMIDTAAQYF. The CDR3 nucleotides are TGTGCCAGTAGTATGATTGACACTGCCGCGCAGTATTTT.

This chain joins TRBV11-3 and TRBJ2-1, with TRBD2 matching over 8 bases. Trimming removed 2 bases from V and 6 bases from J; junction bases left unmatched: 6. The CDR3 is made up of 15 amino acids. Germline CDR1 reads SGHNT; CDR2 reads YENEEA. CDR3 residues: CASSLLLAGRNEQFF. The DNA for the CDR3 is TGTGCCAGCAGCTTATTGCTAGCGGGTCGCAATGAGCAGTTCTTC.

The chain carries TRBV14 and TRBJ1-2; D gene uncertain. Trimming shortened V by 0 bases and J by 5 bases, and 10 bases separated the two germline ends. In germline, CDR1 is SGHDN, CDR2 FVKESK. The CDR3 extends over 14 amino acids. The CDR3 region has the DNA TGTGCCAGCAGCCAAGATACCGCCTTTTATGGCTACACCTTC. It is translated as CASSQDTAFYGYTF.

This chain connects TRBV28 to TRBJ1-6; D is undetermined. With 6 bases removed from V and 6 bases from J, the gap between germline ends came to 9 bases. The germline gives CDR1 MDHEN, CDR2 SYDVKM. The CDR3 is 13 amino acids. CDR3 sequence (DNA): TGTGCCAGCAGAGCCCCTTTTAATTCACCCCTCCACTTT. This gives the protein CASRAPFNSPLHF. The full variable domain, in which reference TRBV28 and TRBJ1-6 provide the parts outside the CDR3, is DVKVTQSSRYLVKRTGEKVFLECVQDMDHENMFWYRQDPGLGLRLIYFSYDVKMKEKGDIPEGYSVSREKKERFSLILESASTNQTSMYLCASRAPFNSPLHFGNGTRLTVT.

The rearrangement joins TRBV7-9 to TRBJ2-3; 12 bases are a match to TRBD2. The trim removed 8 bases at V and 4 bases at J, leaving 4 bases unmatched. CDR1 and CDR2 (germline): SEHNR, FQNEAQ (reference sequence). CDR3 length equals 14 residues. This CDR3 is CASLTSGRPDTQYF. The CDR3 DNA sequence: TGTGCCAGCCTGACTAGCGGGAGACCAGATACGCAGTATTTT.

The J gene is TRBJ1-6, the V gene TRBV5-1; 9 bases are a match to TRBD1. The CDR3 consists of 15 residues. The trim removed 4 bases at V and 10 bases at J, leaving 9 bases unmatched. CDR1 is SGHRS and CDR2 is YFSETQ in the germline V gene. CDR3: CASSDLTGGSSPLHF. The CDR3 DNA sequence: TGCGCCAGCAGCGATCTGACAGGGGGAAGCTCACCCCTCCACTTT.

This rearrangement joins TRBV2 to TRBJ2-7; TRBD1 is a possible D gene (7 bases). Trimming pared 6 bases from V and 2 bases from J, leaving 17 bases between. Germline assignment: CDR1 SNHLY and CDR2 FYNNEI. CDR3 size: 15 residues. The CDR3 bases are TGTGCCAGCAGGTATAAAACAGGGGAGGCCTACGAGCAGTACTTC. Translation gives CASRYKTGEAYEQYF.

The gene calls are TRBV25-1 and TRBJ1-2; D possibly corresponds to TRBD1 (5 bases). V gave up 2 bases and J gave up 9 bases, with 19 bases separating them. This CDR3 spans 15 amino acids. The V gene's germline CDR1 is MGHDK and CDR2 SYGVNS. The CDR3: CASSEVGAVRYSYTF. The CDR3 DNA follows: TGTGCCAGCAGTGAAGTAGGGGCCGTGAGATATAGCTACACCTTC.

The rearrangement uses TRBV4-2 and TRBJ1-5; no reliable D call. The V and J ends lost 6 bases and 1 base respectively, with 13 bases between them. This CDR3 comprises 15 residues. Germline assignment: CDR1 LGHNA and CDR2 YNFKEQ. This chain's CDR3 is CASSPNPQSNQPQHF. The CDR3 region has the DNA TGTGCCAGCAGTCCCAACCCGCAGAGCAATCAGCCCCAGCATTTT.

The chain employs TRBV7-9 and TRBJ2-1, with TRBD2 matching over 8 bases. There are 17 residues in the CDR3. V was clipped by 2 bases and J by 8 bases; unmatched bases: 14. The germline V gene has CDR1 SEHNR and CDR2 FQNEAQ (reference sequence). CDR3 in amino acids: CASSLREGLVNFYEQFF. In nucleotides, the CDR3 is TGTGCCAGCAGCTTAAGGGAGGGACTAGTCAACTTCTATGAGCAGTTCTTC.

This chain connects TRBV4-2 to TRBJ2-1; D uncertain. The CDR3 extends over 16 amino acids. Trimming stripped 0 bases from V and 0 bases from J, with 9 bases between. The V gene's germline CDR1 is LGHNA and CDR2 YNFKEQ. The DNA for the CDR3 is TGTGCCAGCAGCCAAGATACGCGGACCTCCTACAATGAGCAGTTCTTC. It translates to CASSQDTRTSYNEQFF.

The chain employs TRBV5-1 and TRBJ2-1; tentatively, D is TRBD1 (5 bases). This CDR3 is built from 18 residues. The germline gives CDR1 SGHRS, CDR2 YFSETQ. Between the trimmed V and J ends, which lost 4 bases and 0 bases, there was a span of 20 bases. DNA for the CDR3: TGCGCCAGCAGCCTGAACCCGCTAGGACACTACTCCTACAATGAGCAGTTCTTC. It codes for CASSLNPLGHYSYNEQFF.

The V call is TRBV12-3 or TRBV12-4, the J call TRBJ2-2; D perhaps matches TRBD1 (6 bases). V was clipped by 5 bases and J by 5 bases, with 9 bases between them. The CDR3 extends over 13 amino acids. The CDR3 is CASSTTGTGELFF. Written as DNA, the CDR3 is TGTGCCAGCAGTACTACAGGGACCGGGGAGCTGTTTTTT.

V is TRBV19 and J is TRBJ1-2, with 7 positions matching TRBD1. This CDR3 has 14 residues. Germline V CDR1 and CDR2: LNHDA, SQIVND (reference sequence). V was clipped by 3 bases and J by 4 bases; unmatched bases: 5. CDR3 in DNA: TGTGCCAGTAGTATTGATCCAGGGGGCTATGGCTACACCTTC. Protein product: CASSIDPGGYGYTF. Using reference TRBV19 and TRBJ1-2 for the parts outside the CDR3, the full variable domain is DGGITQSPKYLFRKEGQNVTLSCEQNLNHDAMYWYRQDPGQGLRLIYYSQIVNDFQKGDIAEGYSVSREKKESFPLTVTSAQKNPTAFYLCASSIDPGGYGYTFGSGTRLTVV.

The chain couples TRBV16 to TRBJ2-2, with a possible D match to TRBD1 (6 bases). Germline V gene data show CDR1 as KGHSY and CDR2 as FQNENV. The CDR3 has 17 amino acids. The ends were cut back, 0 bases at V and 3 bases at J, with 14 bases in the middle. In DNA, the CDR3 is TGTGCCAGCAGCCAATCGTCCCAGGGGATTTACACCGGGGAGCTGTTTTTT. Translation: CASSQSSQGIYTGELFF.

Of note for this clone: At one end the junction does not follow the germline gene, possibly because of a read error. CDR3 sequence reads: CASSIDRGNSPLHF. CDR3 nucleotides: TGTGCCAGCAGCATAGACAGGGGAAATTCACCCCTCCACTTT. The chain carries TRBV11-2 and TRBJ1-6; 8 nucleotides agree with TRBD1. The CDR3 consists of 14 residues. Germline CDR1 SGHAT, CDR2 FQNNGV.

V gene TRBV7-2 combines with J gene TRBJ1-2, with 12 positions matching TRBD1. The CDR3 spans 16 residues. The J segment lost 7 bases and the V segment lost 1 base, leaving 7 bases of the junction unmatched. Germline lookup yields CDR1 SGHTA and CDR2 FQGNSA. CDR3 sequence (DNA): TGTGCCAGCAGCTTAGTCGGGACAGGGGGCTTCGTTGGCTACACCTTC. Encoded protein: CASSLVGTGGFVGYTF.

V usage is TRBV7-8 and J usage is TRBJ1-3; D unresolved. Germline V gives CDR1 SGHVS, CDR2 FQNEAQ. The V and J ends lost 5 bases and 0 bases respectively, with 11 bases between them. The CDR3 loop spans 15 amino acids. The CDR3 reads CASSRDGSSGNTIYF. The CDR3 nucleotides read TGTGCCAGCAGCCGTGACGGGAGCTCTGGAAACACCATATATTTT.